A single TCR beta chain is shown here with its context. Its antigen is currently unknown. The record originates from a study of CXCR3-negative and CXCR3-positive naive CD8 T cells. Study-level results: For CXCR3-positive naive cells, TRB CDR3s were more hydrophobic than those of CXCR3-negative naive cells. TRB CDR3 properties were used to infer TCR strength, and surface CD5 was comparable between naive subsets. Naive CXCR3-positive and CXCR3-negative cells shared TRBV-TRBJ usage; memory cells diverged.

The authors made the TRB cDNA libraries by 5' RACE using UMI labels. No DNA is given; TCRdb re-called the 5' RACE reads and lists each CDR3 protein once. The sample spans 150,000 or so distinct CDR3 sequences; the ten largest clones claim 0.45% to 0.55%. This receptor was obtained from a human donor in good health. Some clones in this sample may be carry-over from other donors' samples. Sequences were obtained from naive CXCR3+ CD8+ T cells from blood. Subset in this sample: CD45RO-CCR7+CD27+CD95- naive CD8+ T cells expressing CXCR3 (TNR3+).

CDR3 residues: CASRPGGEQGDGYTF. V and J are TRBV7-9 and TRBJ1-2; checking the TCRdb D call of TRBD1 is not possible without DNA. The CDR3 sequence is 15 residues long. Germline V CDR1 and CDR2: SEHNR, FQNEAQ (reference sequence).